What follows are 23 T cell receptor beta chains derived from one specimen sequenced in a study of blood T cell repertoires in COVID-19. Sequencing was performed with immunoSEQ multiplex PCR; in TCRdb, only in-frame clones are kept and a portion is missing. Here the sample spans about 130,000 clones, 86% being singletons. The specimen sequenced was PBMCs or T cells enriched from blood (not recorded which). The source is a man aged 50-60 years who had recovered from COVID-19.

V and J are TRBV5-1 and TRBJ1-4; D perhaps matches TRBD1 (6 bases). Germline values: CDR1 SGHRS, CDR2 YFSETQ. Trimming stripped 4 bases from V and 2 bases from J, with 15 bases between. The CDR3 has 16 amino acids. The CDR3 bases are TGCGCCAGCAGCACAGGTCTGAGGGGGACTAATGAAAAACTGTTTTTT. This encodes CASSTGLRGTNEKLFF.

The chain links TRBV19 to TRBJ1-4; possible D gene TRBD1, 6 bases. Per the germline V gene, CDR1 is LNHDA and CDR2 is SQIVND (reference sequence). The CDR3 loop spans 14 amino acids. Trimming shortened V by 9 bases and J by 8 bases, and 19 bases separated the two germline ends. In DNA form, the CDR3 reads TGTGCCAGCAACTTACAGGGTAGTGGCGAAAAACTGTTTTTT. This translates into CASNLQGSGEKLFF.

The CDR3 DNA reads as TGTGCCAGCAGTTTAATTGTATCAACTAATGAAAAACTGTTTTTT. Its translation is CASSLIVSTNEKLFF. The chain couples TRBV28 to TRBJ1-4; no clear D gene. The CDR3 runs 15 residues. V lost 2 bases, J lost 0 bases, and 7 bases lay in between. Germline V gives CDR1 MDHEN, CDR2 SYDVKM.

The rearrangement links TRBV20-1 to TRBJ2-5, with 7 bases matching TRBD2. Per the germline V gene, CDR1 is DFQATT and CDR2 is SNEGSKA (reference sequence). The CDR3 covers 15 residues. With V trimmed by 3 bases and J by 0 bases, 7 bases remained unmatched. The CDR3 reads CSASGGGTYQETQYF. CDR3 nucleotide sequence: TGCAGTGCTAGTGGGGGGGGGACGTACCAAGAGACCCAGTACTTC.

The chain uses TRBV28 and TRBJ2-1; D is possibly TRBD1 (6 bases). Germline loops: CDR1 MDHEN, CDR2 SYDVKM. Trimming removed 4 bases at V and 2 bases at J, with 12 bases between. CDR3 length equals 15 residues. CDR3 amino acids: CASSSGTYTYNEQFF. CDR3 in DNA: TGTGCCAGCAGTTCCGGGACATATACCTACAATGAGCAGTTCTTC.

This rearrangement joins TRBV5-1 to TRBJ1-2, with TRBD1 matching 9 bases. Losses at the gene ends were 1 base for V and 4 bases for J; bases not matched to a gene: 5. Germline V gene sequence: CDR1 SGHRS, CDR2 YFSETQ. CDR3 length: 15 residues. The CDR3 bases are TGCGCCAGCAGCTTGTCGGGGACAGGGATCTATGGCTACACCTTC. Protein sequence: CASSLSGTGIYGYTF.

The genes are TRBV6-5 and TRBJ2-1; 9 positions match TRBD2. The CDR3 sequence is 12 residues long. Germline V gene data show CDR1 as MNHEY and CDR2 as SVGAGI. Trimming at V came to 6 bases and at J to 11 bases, leaving 5 bases not matched to a gene. The CDR3 is CASSDLAGKQFF. The CDR3 DNA is TGTGCCAGCAGCGACCTAGCGGGGAAGCAGTTCTTC.

This clone was seen only once. The chain has TRBV2 and TRBJ2-3, with 8 bases fitting TRBD1. This CDR3 has 14 amino acids. Germline-derived CDR1 and CDR2 are SNHLY and FYNNEI. Trimming removed 7 bases from V and 2 bases from J; junction bases left unmatched: 5. The CDR3 is CASNRQGATDTQYF. CDR3 nucleotide sequence: TGTGCCAGCAATCGTCAGGGGGCCACAGATACGCAGTATTTT.

The sample holds a few counts of this clone. The chain couples TRBV7-2 to TRBJ2-1, with 7 bases identical to TRBD2. Germline lookup yields CDR1 SGHTA and CDR2 FQGNSA. The CDR3 has 13 residues. Trimming took 3 bases from V and 8 from J; bases not matched to a gene: 4. The CDR3 loop reads CASSFGLGYEQFF. CDR3 coding DNA: TGTGCCAGCAGCTTCGGACTAGGCTATGAGCAGTTCTTC.

The chain links TRBV27 to TRBJ1-6; TRBD1 matches at 7 bases. V lost 6 bases and J lost 5; bases outside the gene matches: 19. This CDR3 is built from 19 residues. In germline, CDR1 is MNHEY, CDR2 SMNVEV (reference sequence). Written as DNA, the CDR3 is TGTGCCAGCAGGGTGAGGGGGCAGGGGAAGGTACGGAATAATTCACCCCTCCACTTT. It codes for CASRVRGQGKVRNNSPLHF.

The chain couples TRBV11-2 to TRBJ2-7; D is possibly TRBD1 (6 bases). With 5 bases removed from V and 4 bases from J, the gap between germline ends came to 18 bases. Germline values: CDR1 SGHAT, CDR2 FQNNGV. CDR3 length: 15 amino acids. Here the CDR3 DNA reads TGTGCCAGCAGCGATCTCAGGGGTCGGGGATACGAGCAGTACGTC. It encodes CASSDLRGRGYEQYV.

The chain joins TRBV10-3 to TRBJ2-7; 7 bases align to TRBD1. V lost 6 bases to trimming and J lost 0 bases; unmatched junction nucleotides: 5. The CDR3 is 14 residues long. In germline, CDR1 is ENHRY, CDR2 SYGVKD. The CDR3: CAIRKTGTSYEQYV. CDR3 DNA: TGTGCCATCAGGAAGACAGGGACCTCCTACGAGCAGTACGTC.

The rearrangement links TRBV4-3 to TRBJ1-2; perhaps TRBD1 as D (5 bases). V was clipped by 3 bases and J by 0 bases, with 8 bases between them. Germline assignment: CDR1 LGHNA and CDR2 YSLEER. This CDR3 has 14 residues. The CDR3 coding sequence is TGCGCCAGCAGCCAGGGGGGGACTAACTATGGCTACACCTTC. It yields the protein CASSQGGTNYGYTF.

The V and J genes are TRBV6-5 and TRBJ2-2; tentative D call: TRBD2 (5 bases). V gave up 0 bases and J gave up 6 bases, with 11 bases separating them. The V gene's germline CDR1 is MNHEY and CDR2 SVGAGI. The CDR3 runs 15 residues. CDR3 bases: TGTGCCAGCAGTTACTCCGCTACGGGGTCCGGGGAGCTGTTTTTT. Its translation: CASSYSATGSGELFF.

This rearrangement joins TRBV7-8 to TRBJ1-6; D call uncertain. V gave up 3 bases and J gave up 6 bases, with 6 bases separating them. This CDR3 has 13 amino acids. Germline V gene sequence: CDR1 SGHVS, CDR2 FQNEAQ. The DNA for the CDR3 is TGTGCCAGCAGCTTCGGTTCTAATTCACCCCTCCACTTT. Protein sequence: CASSFGSNSPLHF.

The V gene is TRBV5-5, the J gene TRBJ2-7; 7 bases fit TRBD1. Germline assignment: CDR1 SGHKS and CDR2 YYEKEE (reference sequence). The CDR3 is made up of 13 amino acids. The ends lost 4 bases at V and 3 bases at J; junction bases unmatched: 4. The CDR3 DNA is TGTGCCAGCAGCATCGGGACAGTCTACGAGCAGTACTTC. As protein: CASSIGTVYEQYF.

The chain links TRBV20-1 to TRBJ2-5; no definite D call. CDR1 is DFQATT, CDR2 SNEGSKA, per germline (reference sequence). V was pared by 6 bases and J by 9 bases, with 14 bases between. The CDR3 totals 11 residues. The CDR3 is CSALEYRAQYF. As DNA, the CDR3 is TGCAGTGCCCTGGAATATCGGGCCCAGTACTTC.

The J gene is TRBJ2-3, the V gene TRBV7-9, with 8 bases identical to TRBD1. The V gene's germline CDR1 is SEHNR and CDR2 FQNEAQ (reference sequence). This CDR3 is built from 16 residues. V shed 3 bases and J 1 base; nucleotides not matched to a gene: 6. This CDR3 is CASSLGAGGGTDTQYF. The CDR3 bases are TGTGCCAGCAGCTTGGGGGCAGGGGGCGGCACAGATACGCAGTATTTT.

The V call is TRBV18, the J call TRBJ2-7, with D maybe TRBD1 (6 bases). Trimming took 0 bases from V and 9 from J, leaving 15 bases between them. The CDR3 has 14 amino acids. The germline gives CDR1 KGHSH, CDR2 LQKENI. Written as DNA, the CDR3 is TGTGCCAGCTCACCACCGGCAGGGGAATTTGGGCAGTACGTC. It translates to CASSPPAGEFGQYV.

The J gene is TRBJ1-2, the V gene TRBV3-1 (or the pseudogene TRBV3-2); a weak D match, TRBD1 (6 bases). The V and J ends lost 1 base and 5 bases respectively, with 11 bases between them. In germline, CDR1 is LGHDT, CDR2 YNNKEL (reference sequence). The CDR3 totals 14 residues. CDR3 DNA sequence: TGTGCCAGCAGCCAAGCTGGGGGCGGATATGGCTACACCTTC. Its protein is CASSQAGGGYGYTF.

The chain is built from TRBV7-2 and TRBJ2-7; 8 positions agree with TRBD2. The germline V gene has CDR1 SGHTA and CDR2 FQGNSA. With V trimmed by 6 bases and J by 5 bases, 12 bases remained unmatched. This CDR3 comprises 15 residues. CDR3 loop: CASRKDRREDHEQYF. The CDR3 DNA is TGTGCCAGCAGAAAAGACAGGCGGGAGGATCACGAGCAGTACTTC.

This clone was observed many times. V usage is TRBV5-4 and J usage is TRBJ1-4; the match to TRBD1 covers 9 bases. In germline, CDR1 is SGHNT, CDR2 YYREEE (reference sequence). This CDR3 spans 14 amino acids. Trimming at V came to 4 bases and at J to 3 bases, leaving 1 base not matched to a gene. The CDR3, as DNA: TGTGCCAGCAGCCACAGGGGGCCTAATGAAAAACTGTTTTTT. It specifies CASSHRGPNEKLFF. Looking up the rest from reference TRBV5-4 and TRBJ1-4 gives the full variable domain: ETGVTQSPTHLIKTRGQQVTLRCSSQSGHNTVSWYQQALGQGPQFIFQYYREEENGRGNFPPRFSGLQFPNYSSELNVNALELDDSALYLCASSHRGPNEKLFFGSGTQLSVL.

The chain couples TRBV6-5 to TRBJ1-2; a possible D gene is TRBD1 (5 bases). Germline loops: CDR1 MNHEY, CDR2 SVGAGI. CDR3 size: 13 residues. The V and J ends lost 7 bases and 2 bases respectively, with 11 bases between them. The CDR3 DNA follows: TGTGCCAGCATCGACAGTAGAAACTATGGCTACACCTTC. Translating gives CASIDSRNYGYTF.